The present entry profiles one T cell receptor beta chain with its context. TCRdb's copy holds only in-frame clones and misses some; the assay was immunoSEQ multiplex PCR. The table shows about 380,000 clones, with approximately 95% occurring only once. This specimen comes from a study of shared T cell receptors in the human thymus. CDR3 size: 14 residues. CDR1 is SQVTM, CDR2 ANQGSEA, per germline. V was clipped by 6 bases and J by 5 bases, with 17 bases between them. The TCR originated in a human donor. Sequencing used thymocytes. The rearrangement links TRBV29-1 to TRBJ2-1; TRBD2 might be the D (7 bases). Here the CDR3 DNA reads TGCAGCGTCCCGGAGGGGGAGGGCCACAATGAGCAGTTCTTC. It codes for CSVPEGEGHNEQFF.